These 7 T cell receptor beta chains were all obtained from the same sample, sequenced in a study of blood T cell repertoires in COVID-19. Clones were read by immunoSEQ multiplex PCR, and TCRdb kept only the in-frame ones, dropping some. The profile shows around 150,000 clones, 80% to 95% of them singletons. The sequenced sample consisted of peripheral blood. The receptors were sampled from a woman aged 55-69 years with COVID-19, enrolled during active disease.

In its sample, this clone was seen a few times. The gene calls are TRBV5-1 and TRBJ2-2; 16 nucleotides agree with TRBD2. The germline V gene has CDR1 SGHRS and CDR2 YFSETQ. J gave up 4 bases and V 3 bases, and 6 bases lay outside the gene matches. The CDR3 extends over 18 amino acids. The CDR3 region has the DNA TGCGCCAGCAGCTCCGGGACTAGCGGGGGGGCCCGCACCGGGGAGCTGTTTTTT. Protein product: CASSSGTSGGARTGELFF. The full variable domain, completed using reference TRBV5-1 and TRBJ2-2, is KAGVTQTPRYLIKTRGQQVTLSCSPISGHRSVSWYQQTPGQGLQFLFEYFSETQRNKGNFPGRFSGRQFSNSRSEMNVSTLELGDSALYLCASSSGTSGGARTGELFFGEGSRLTVL.

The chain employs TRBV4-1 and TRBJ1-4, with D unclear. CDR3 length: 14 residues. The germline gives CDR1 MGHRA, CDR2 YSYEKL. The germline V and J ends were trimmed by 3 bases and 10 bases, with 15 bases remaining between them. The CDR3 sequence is CASSHAGRSRKLFF. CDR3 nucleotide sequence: TGCGCCAGCAGCCACGCCGGGAGGAGTAGAAAACTGTTTTTT.

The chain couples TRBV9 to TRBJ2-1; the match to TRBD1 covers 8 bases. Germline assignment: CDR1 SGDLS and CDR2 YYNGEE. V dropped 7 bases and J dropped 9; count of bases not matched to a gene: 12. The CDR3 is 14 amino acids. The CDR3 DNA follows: TGTGCCAGCGGGCGGGGACAGGCGAATGGTGAGCAGTTCTTC. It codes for CASGRGQANGEQFF.

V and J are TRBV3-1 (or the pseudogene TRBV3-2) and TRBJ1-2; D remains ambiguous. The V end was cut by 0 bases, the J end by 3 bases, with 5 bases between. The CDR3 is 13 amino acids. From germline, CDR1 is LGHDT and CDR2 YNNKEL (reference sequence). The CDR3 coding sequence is TGTGCCAGCAGCCAAGACCGGGACTATGGCTACACCTTC. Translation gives CASSQDRDYGYTF.

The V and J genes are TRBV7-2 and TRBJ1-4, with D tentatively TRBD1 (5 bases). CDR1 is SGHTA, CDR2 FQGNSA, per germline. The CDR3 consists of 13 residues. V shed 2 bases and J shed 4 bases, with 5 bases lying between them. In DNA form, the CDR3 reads TGTGCCAGCAGCTTACAGGGTAATGAAAAACTGTTTTTT. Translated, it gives CASSLQGNEKLFF.

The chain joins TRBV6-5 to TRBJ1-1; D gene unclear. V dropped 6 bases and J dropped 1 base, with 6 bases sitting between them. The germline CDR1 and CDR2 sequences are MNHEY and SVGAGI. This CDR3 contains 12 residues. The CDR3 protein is CASSQQNTEAFF. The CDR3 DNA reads TGTGCCAGCAGCCAACAGAACACTGAAGCTTTCTTT.

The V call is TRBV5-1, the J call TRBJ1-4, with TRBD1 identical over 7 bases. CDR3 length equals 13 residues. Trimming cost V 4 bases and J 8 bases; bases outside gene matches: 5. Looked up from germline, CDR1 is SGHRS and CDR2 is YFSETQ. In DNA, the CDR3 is TGCGCCAGCAGCCAAAACAGGGGCGAAAAACTGTTTTTT. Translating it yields CASSQNRGEKLFF.